This TCR beta chain was identified during a study of breast tumors, draining lymph nodes, adjacent tissues. Study observations and caveats: That most tumor T cells come from lymph nodes remained unproven. Findings are consistent with lymph node origin and intratumoral expansion of most tumor T cells. Tumor TCR diversity was below lymph nodes but above nontumor tissue.

The CDR3 runs 15 residues. Germline CDR1 LNHDA, CDR2 SQIVND (reference sequence). The V and J ends lost 0 bases and 0 bases respectively, with 6 bases between them. MiXCR, applied by TCRdb to the multiplex PCR reads, yields one record per CDR3 protein. Of 6,000 or so distinct CDR3 sequences listed, approximately 42% are singletons. In the case of this clonotype: The antigen is not known.

This clonotype was sampled from a female donor with breast cancer. Some clones in this sample may be carry-over from other donors' samples. Sequencing was carried out using tumor-adjacent breast tissue. The chain employs TRBV19 and TRBJ1-3; D uncertain. For the CDR3, the DNA is TGTGCCAGTAGTATAGATCCAGGCTCTGGAAACACCATATATTTT. Translating it yields CASSIDPGSGNTIYF. Variable domain in full (rest from reference TRBV19 and TRBJ1-3): DGGITQSPKYLFRKEGQNVTLSCEQNLNHDAMYWYRQDPGQGLRLIYYSQIVNDFQKGDIAEGYSVSREKKESFPLTVTSAQKNPTAFYLCASSIDPGSGNTIYFGEGSWLTVV.